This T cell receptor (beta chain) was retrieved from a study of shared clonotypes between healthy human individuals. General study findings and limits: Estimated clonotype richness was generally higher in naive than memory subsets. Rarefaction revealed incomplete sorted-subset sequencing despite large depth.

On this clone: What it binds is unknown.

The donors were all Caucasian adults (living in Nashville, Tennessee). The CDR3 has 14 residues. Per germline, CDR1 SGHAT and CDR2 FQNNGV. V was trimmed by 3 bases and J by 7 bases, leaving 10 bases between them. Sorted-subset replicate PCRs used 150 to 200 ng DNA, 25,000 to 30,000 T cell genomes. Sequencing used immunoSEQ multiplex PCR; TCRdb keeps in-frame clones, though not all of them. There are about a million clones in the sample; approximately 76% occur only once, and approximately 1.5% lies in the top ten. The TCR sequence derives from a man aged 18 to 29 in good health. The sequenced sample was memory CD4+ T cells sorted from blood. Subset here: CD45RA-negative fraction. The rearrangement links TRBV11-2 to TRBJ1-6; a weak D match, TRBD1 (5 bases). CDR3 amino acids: CASSFDSYNSPLHF. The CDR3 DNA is TGTGCCAGCAGCTTTGACAGTTACAATTCACCCCTCCACTTT.